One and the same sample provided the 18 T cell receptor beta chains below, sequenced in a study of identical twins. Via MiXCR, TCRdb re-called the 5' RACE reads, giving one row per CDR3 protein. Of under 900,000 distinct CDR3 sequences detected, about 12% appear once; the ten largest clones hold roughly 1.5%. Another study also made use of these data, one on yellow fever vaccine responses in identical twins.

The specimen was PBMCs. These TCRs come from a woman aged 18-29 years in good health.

CDR3 protein: CAIRAKVQGAGSGANVLTF. The CDR3 bases are TGTGCCATCAGGGCGAAGGTGCAGGGTGCAGGCTCTGGGGCCAACGTCCTGACTTTC. The V and J genes are TRBV10-3 and TRBJ2-6, with D possibly being TRBD1 (5 bases). The germline V gene encodes CDR1 ENHRY and CDR2 SYGVKD. The CDR3 is 19 residues long. The V end was cut by 6 bases, the J end by 0 bases, with 21 bases between.

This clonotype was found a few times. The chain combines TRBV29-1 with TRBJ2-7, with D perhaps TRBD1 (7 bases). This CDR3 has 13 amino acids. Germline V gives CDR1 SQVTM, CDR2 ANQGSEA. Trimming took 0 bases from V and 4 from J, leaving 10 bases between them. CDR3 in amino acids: CSVEDRGRYEQYF. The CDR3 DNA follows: TGCAGCGTTGAAGACAGGGGGAGGTACGAGCAGTACTTC.

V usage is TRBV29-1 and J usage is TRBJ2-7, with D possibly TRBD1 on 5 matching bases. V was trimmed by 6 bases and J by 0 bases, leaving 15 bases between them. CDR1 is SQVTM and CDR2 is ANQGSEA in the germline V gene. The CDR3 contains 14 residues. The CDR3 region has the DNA TGCAGCGTCCAATCTGACAGAATCTCCTACGAGCAGTACTTC. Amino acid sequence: CSVQSDRISYEQYF.

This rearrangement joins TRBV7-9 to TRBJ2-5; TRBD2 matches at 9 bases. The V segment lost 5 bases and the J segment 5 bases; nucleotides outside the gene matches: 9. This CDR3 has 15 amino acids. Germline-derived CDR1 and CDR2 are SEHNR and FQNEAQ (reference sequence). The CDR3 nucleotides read TGTGCCAGCAGCCCGCGACTAGCGGAGGGGGAGACCCAGTACTTC. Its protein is CASSPRLAEGETQYF.

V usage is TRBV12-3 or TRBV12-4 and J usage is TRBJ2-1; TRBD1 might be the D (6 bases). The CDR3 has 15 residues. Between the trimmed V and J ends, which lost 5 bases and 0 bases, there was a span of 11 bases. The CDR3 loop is CASSLTGFSYNEQFF. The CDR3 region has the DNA TGTGCCAGCAGTCTCACAGGGTTCTCCTACAATGAGCAGTTCTTC.

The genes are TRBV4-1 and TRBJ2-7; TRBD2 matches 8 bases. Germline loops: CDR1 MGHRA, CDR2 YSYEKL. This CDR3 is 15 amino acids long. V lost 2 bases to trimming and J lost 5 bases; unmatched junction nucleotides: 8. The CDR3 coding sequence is TGCGCCAGCAGCCAACCAACTAGCGGCACGCACGAGCAGTACTTC. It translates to CASSQPTSGTHEQYF.

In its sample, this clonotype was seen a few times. The DNA for the CDR3 is TGTGCCAGCAGTGAACTCCCAGGGGCCGCCTTCTACAATGAGCAGTTCTTC. It codes for CASSELPGAAFYNEQFF. The chain uses TRBV6-1 and TRBJ2-1, with D tentatively TRBD1 (6 bases). Germline V gene sequence: CDR1 MNHNS, CDR2 SASEGT. Trimming pared 2 bases from V and 3 bases from J, leaving 17 bases between. The CDR3 loop spans 17 amino acids.

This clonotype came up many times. CDR3 in DNA: TGCGCCAGCAGCTTGATTCCAGGGGATGGCACCGGGGAGCTGTTTTTT. Protein product: CASSLIPGDGTGELFF. The gene calls are TRBV5-1 and TRBJ2-2; the D gene is possibly TRBD1 (6 bases). Between the trimmed V and J ends, which lost 1 base and 4 bases, there was a span of 14 bases. Germline V gene lookup returns CDR1 SGHRS and CDR2 YFSETQ. This CDR3 comprises 16 residues.

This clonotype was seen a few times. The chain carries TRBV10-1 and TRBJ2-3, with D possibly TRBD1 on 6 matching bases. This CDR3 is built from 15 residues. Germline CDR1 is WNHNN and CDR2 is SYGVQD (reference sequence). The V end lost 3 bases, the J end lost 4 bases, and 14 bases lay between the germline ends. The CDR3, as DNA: TGCGCCAGCAGTGAAGGGCAGGGGAGCCCAGATACGCAGTATTTT. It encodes CASSEGQGSPDTQYF.

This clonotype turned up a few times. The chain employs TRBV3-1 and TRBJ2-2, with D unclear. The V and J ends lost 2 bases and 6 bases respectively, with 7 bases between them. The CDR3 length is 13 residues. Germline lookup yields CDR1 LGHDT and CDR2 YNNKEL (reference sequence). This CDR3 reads CASSQSPSGELFF. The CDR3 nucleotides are TGTGCCAGCAGCCAATCCCCCTCCGGGGAGCTGTTTTTT.

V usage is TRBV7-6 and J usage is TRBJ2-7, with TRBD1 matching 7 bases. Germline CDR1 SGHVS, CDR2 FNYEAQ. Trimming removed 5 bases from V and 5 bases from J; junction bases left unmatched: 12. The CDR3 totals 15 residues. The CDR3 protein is CASSRSEGAHNEQYF. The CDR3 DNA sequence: TGTGCCAGCAGCCGTAGTGAGGGGGCGCATAACGAGCAGTACTTC. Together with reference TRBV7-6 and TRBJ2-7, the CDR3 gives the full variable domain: GAGVSQSPRYKVTKRGQDVALRCDPISGHVSLYWYRQALGQGPEFLTYFNYEAQQDKSGLPNDRFSAERPEGSISTLTIQRTEQRDSAMYRCASSRSEGAHNEQYFGPGTRLTVT.

The CDR3 protein is CASPPDRGRADTQYF. The CDR3 DNA is TGTGCCAGCCCTCCCGACAGGGGGCGGGCAGATACGCAGTATTTT. The genes are TRBV28 and TRBJ2-3; 10 bases fit TRBD1. From germline, CDR1 is MDHEN and CDR2 SYDVKM. The CDR3 extends over 15 amino acids. After removal of 8 bases from V and 4 bases from J, the junction contained 9 bases not matched to a gene. Using reference TRBV28 and TRBJ2-3 for the parts outside the CDR3, the full variable domain is DVKVTQSSRYLVKRTGEKVFLECVQDMDHENMFWYRQDPGLGLRLIYFSYDVKMKEKGDIPEGYSVSREKKERFSLILESASTNQTSMYLCASPPDRGRADTQYFGPGTRLTVL.

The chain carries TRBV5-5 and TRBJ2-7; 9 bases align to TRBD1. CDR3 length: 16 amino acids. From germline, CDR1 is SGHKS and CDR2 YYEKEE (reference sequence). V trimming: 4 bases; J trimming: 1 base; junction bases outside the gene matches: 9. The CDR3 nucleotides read TGTGCCAGCAGCAGTACAGGGGGCTGGATTTCCTACGAGCAGTACTTC. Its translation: CASSSTGGWISYEQYF.

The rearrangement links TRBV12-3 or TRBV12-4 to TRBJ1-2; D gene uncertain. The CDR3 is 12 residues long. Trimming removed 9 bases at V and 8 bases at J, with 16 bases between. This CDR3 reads CARYYSGVGYTF. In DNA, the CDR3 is TGTGCCAGGTACTATTCCGGCGTGGGCTACACCTTC.

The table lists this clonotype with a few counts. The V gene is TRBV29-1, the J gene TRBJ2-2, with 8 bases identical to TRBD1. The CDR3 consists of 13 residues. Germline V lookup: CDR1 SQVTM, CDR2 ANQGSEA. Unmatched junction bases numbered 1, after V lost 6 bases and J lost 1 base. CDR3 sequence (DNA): TGCAGCGTCGGACAGGGGAACACCGGGGAGCTGTTTTTT. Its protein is CSVGQGNTGELFF.

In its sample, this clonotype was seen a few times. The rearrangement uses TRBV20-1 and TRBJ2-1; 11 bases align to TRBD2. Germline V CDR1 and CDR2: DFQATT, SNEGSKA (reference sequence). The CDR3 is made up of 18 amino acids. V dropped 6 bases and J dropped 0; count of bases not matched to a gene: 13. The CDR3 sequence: CSATGTSGHLSSYNEQFF. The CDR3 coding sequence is TGCAGTGCCACCGGGACTAGCGGACACCTGAGCTCCTACAATGAGCAGTTCTTC.

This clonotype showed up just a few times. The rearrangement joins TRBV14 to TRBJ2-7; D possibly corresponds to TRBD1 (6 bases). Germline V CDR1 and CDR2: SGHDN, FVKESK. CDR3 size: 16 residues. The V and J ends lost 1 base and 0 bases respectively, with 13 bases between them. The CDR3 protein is CASSQGTELSSYEQYF. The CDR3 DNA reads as TGTGCCAGCAGCCAAGGGACAGAACTAAGCTCCTACGAGCAGTACTTC.

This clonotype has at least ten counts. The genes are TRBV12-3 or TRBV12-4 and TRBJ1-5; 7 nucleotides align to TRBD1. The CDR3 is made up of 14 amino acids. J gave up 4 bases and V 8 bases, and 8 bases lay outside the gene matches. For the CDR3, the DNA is TGTGCCAGCGTGGCTGGGACAGCGAATCAGCCCCAGCATTTT. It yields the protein CASVAGTANQPQHF.